The present T cell receptor beta chain was sequenced within a study of identical twins listed by TCRdb under 2016. Study-wide context: To test whether fetal clonotypes persist, the study used deep sequencing on TCR alpha and beta repertoires from monozygotic twins, unrelated adults of various ages, and cord blood. To rule out contamination, replicate twin experiments were performed at different times with different library preparation protocols.

The receptor library was made with 5' RACE. The sample was run on an Illumina HiSeq 2000. A universal primer binding site was added through template switching, and the final cDNA carried a unique molecular identifier so that TCR cDNA molecules could be counted accurately. Specific primers in the conserved constant-segment region were used to synthesize first-strand cDNA for the TCR alpha and beta chains. Each cDNA library was double barcoded, with a SMART-Mk sample barcode plus Illumina barcodes, to control for contamination. TruSeq adapter sequences, together with Illumina sample barcodes, were added in two successive PCR steps. The Illumina HiSeq platform was used with custom primers to sequence TCR alpha and beta cDNA libraries. On the authors' methods: MiGEC was used to process raw reads and extract unique molecular identifiers, and MiXCR was used to find CDR3 positions. Recombination models were inferred per individual with the repgenHMM and IGoR tools using an EM algorithm. Shared clonotypes were analyzed with the tcR package in R, and sharing was normalized by the product of cloneset sizes. To study raw recombination without the effects of thymic and clonal selection, out-of-frame nonproductive sequences were analyzed. TCRdb cleaned the public reads at Q25 with fastp, built clones with MiXCR and kept in-frame beta chains. When rows share a CDR3 protein, they turn into one entry using the most common DNA and genes. TCRdb's processing, not the study's, gives the V and J calls here. The sample data list around 250,000 distinct CDR3 sequences, and about 8.3% of these were observed just once. 3% to 3.5% of the sample rests with the top ten.

Reading the germline V gene gives CDR1 SGHTA and CDR2 FQGNSA. V has 2 bases trimmed and J has 4 bases trimmed; junction bases matching no gene number 9. The CDR3 sequence holds 16 residues, the cysteine and phenylalanine included. Just the 48-base CDR3 DNA is kept, in frame starting at base 1. This clonotype was observed a few times. Its antigen target is currently unknown. Base qualities are not provided; no much larger clone lies one nucleotide away. Results the study describes overall, beyond this receptor: Fewer insertions were carried by abundant cord blood beta clonotypes; a weaker similar trend was observed in young adult naive repertoires, while no such trend was observed in memory repertoires. Invariant T cells such as MAIT and iNKT could partly confound zero-insertion analyses, although diverse VJ usage argued against such confounding for most clonotypes. Compared with coincidental sharing between unrelated individuals, out-of-frame TCR alpha sequences shared between twins had an excess of sequences with low generation probability. In beta out-of-frame sequences, excess twin sharing was weaker, because having fewer shared sequences lowered the signal-to-noise ratio. Out-of-frame TCR alpha sharing in monozygotic twins was systematically underestimated by recombination models, whereas sharing between unrelated individuals was in agreement with the recombination models. Conclusions relied on cross-sectional statistical analysis, since the same donors could not be followed over many years.

Every donor in the study was a healthy Caucasian. Three pairs of female monozygotic twins, all aged roughly 18 to 29 years, made up the twin cohort. Positive isolation kits from Invitrogen were used to isolate the CD4+ and CD8+ T cell populations. This sample also appeared in a second study, on yellow fever vaccine responses in identical twins. That second publication adds: The T cell response to vaccination in identical twins was reported by the authors to appear partly convergent and partly personalized. In identical twins, the study followed T cell clones that responded to the vaccine with precision.

The chain joins TRBV7-2 to TRBJ2-3, and 7 bases in between align with TRBD1. The sequence was obtained from a woman aged 18-30 years in good health. Sequenced sample: CD8+ T cells sorted from blood. The CDR3 in this case is CASSLPTQGVPDTQYF. The sequence in DNA is TGTGCCAGCAGCTTACCAACGCAGGGGGTACCAGATACGCAGTATTTT. The full variable domain, completed from the reference TRBV7-2 and TRBJ2-3 proteins outside the CDR3, reads GAGVSQSPSNKVTEKGKDVELRCDPISGHTALYWYRQSLGQGLEFLIYFQGNSAPDKSGLPSDRFSAERTGGSVSTLTIQRTQQEDSAVYLCASSLPTQGVPDTQYFGPGTRLTVL.